The 26 T cell receptor beta chains presented below share a single source sample, sequenced in a study of blood T cells in healthy people across ages. Primers used in a second PCR of about 6 to 11 cycles were a sample-barcoded 5' primer and a J-beta primer mix. Each CDR3 protein is one row after TCRdb ran MiXCR on the 5' RACE reads. The repertoire holds 1 million or so distinct CDR3 sequences, with 45% as singletons. The sequencing sample was made of blood. The receptor source for this set is an older woman in good health.

The gene calls are TRBV7-2 and TRBJ2-1; the D is unclear. The ends were cut back, 3 bases at V and 6 bases at J, with 3 bases in the middle. CDR3 size: 11 residues. Germline loops: CDR1 SGHTA, CDR2 FQGNSA. CDR3 protein: CASSFINEQFF. CDR3 bases: TGTGCCAGCAGCTTTATCAATGAGCAGTTCTTC.

Details on this clonotype: A much more abundant neighbour one base away suggests this may be a read error. The rearrangement joins TRBV10-3 to TRBJ2-7; D is uncertain. Germline V gene lookup returns CDR1 ENHRY and CDR2 SYGVKD. V was cut by 0 bases and J by 8 bases, with 8 bases left in between. The CDR3 spans 12 residues. This chain's CDR3 is CAISESPGKQYF. The CDR3 DNA reads as TGTGCCATCAGTGAGTCGCCTGGGAAGCAGTACTTC.

This clonotype was detected only a few times. The CDR3 region is CASSLGEAEQYF. CDR3 sequence (DNA): TGTGCCAGCAGCTTAGGCGAAGCCGAGCAGTACTTC. The chain is built from TRBV7-9 and TRBJ2-7, with unresolved D. Trimming took 1 base from V and 6 from J, leaving 7 bases between them. The CDR3 sequence is 12 residues long. Germline V gene sequence: CDR1 SEHNR, CDR2 FQNEAQ (reference sequence).

The V and J genes are TRBV11-2 and TRBJ2-7, with 10 bases identical to TRBD2. Germline V gene sequence: CDR1 SGHAT, CDR2 FQNNGV. Trimming cost V 3 bases and J 1 base; bases outside gene matches: 6. The CDR3 consists of 16 residues. CDR3 in amino acids: CASSFGLAELSYEQYF. The CDR3 coding sequence is TGTGCCAGCAGCTTCGGACTAGCGGAGTTGTCCTACGAGCAGTACTTC.

As to this clonotype: This may stem from a read error, because a much larger clone lies one nucleotide away. The chain is built from TRBV20-1 and TRBJ2-5; possible D gene TRBD2, 7 bases. This CDR3 contains 12 residues. Germline V lookup: CDR1 DFQATT, CDR2 SNEGSKA (reference sequence). V was clipped by 3 bases and J by 11 bases, with 16 bases between them. CDR3: CSASKGGDEQYF. DNA for the CDR3: TGCAGTGCTAGTAAGGGGGGGGATGAGCAGTACTTC.

The CDR3 reads CASSQRATSNTEAFF. CDR3 nucleotides: TGTGCCAGCAGCCAAAGGGCGACGTCGAACACTGAAGCTTTCTTT. The V call is TRBV4-2, the J call TRBJ1-1; D uncertain. Germline V gene sequence: CDR1 LGHNA, CDR2 YNFKEQ. Trimming left V 2 bases short and J 1 base short, with 11 bases between. The CDR3 has 15 amino acids.

The chain joins TRBV10-2 to TRBJ1-2, with TRBD1 identical over 7 bases. The CDR3 loop spans 17 amino acids. The germline V gene has CDR1 WSHSY and CDR2 SAAADI. J lost 6 bases, V lost 4 bases, and 17 bases had no gene match. CDR3 coding DNA: TGCGCCAGCAGTGGAGGTGGATCCCGGACAGGTCCGAATGGCTACACCTTC. As protein: CASSGGGSRTGPNGYTF.

There are a few counts of this clonotype. This CDR3 is CASSLVPLGAYEQYF. The CDR3 DNA follows: TGTGCCAGCAGCTTAGTACCACTCGGAGCTTACGAGCAGTACTTC. The genes are TRBV7-2 and TRBJ2-7; no definite D call. Germline lookup yields CDR1 SGHTA and CDR2 FQGNSA. The CDR3 has 15 amino acids. The ends were cut back, 1 base at V and 4 bases at J, with 14 bases in the middle. Full variable domain (outside the CDR3, taken from reference TRBV7-2 and TRBJ2-7): GAGVSQSPSNKVTEKGKDVELRCDPISGHTALYWYRQSLGQGLEFLIYFQGNSAPDKSGLPSDRFSAERTGGSVSTLTIQRTQQEDSAVYLCASSLVPLGAYEQYFGPGTRLTVT.

The genes are TRBV7-9 and TRBJ2-7, with 8 positions matching TRBD2. This CDR3 region has 12 residues. Germline trimming cut 9 bases from V and 7 bases from J; bases unmatched to any gene: 8. Looked up from germline, CDR1 is SEHNR and CDR2 is FQNEAQ (reference sequence). The CDR3 DNA reads TGTGCCAGAGCGGGAGCTCACAATGAGCAGTACTTC. As protein: CARAGAHNEQYF.

The table lists this clonotype with a few counts. The rearrangement uses TRBV20-1 and TRBJ1-2, with D maybe TRBD1 (6 bases). Germline V lookup: CDR1 DFQATT, CDR2 SNEGSKA (reference sequence). CDR3 length equals 11 residues. Trimming stripped 4 bases from V and 4 bases from J, with 7 bases between. CDR3: CSAKGGYGYTF. CDR3 nucleotide sequence: TGCAGTGCTAAAGGGGGCTATGGCTACACCTTC.

V and J are TRBV20-1 and TRBJ2-4; D possibly corresponds to TRBD2 (5 bases). The CDR3 runs to 13 residues. V was cut by 2 bases and J by 5 bases, with 10 bases left in between. Germline values: CDR1 DFQATT, CDR2 SNEGSKA (reference sequence). CDR3 protein: CSARLQRENIQYF. The CDR3 DNA is TGCAGTGCTAGACTGCAGAGGGAAAACATTCAGTACTTC.

This clonotype has at least ten counts. This chain links TRBV6-5 with TRBJ2-7; tentatively, D is TRBD1 (6 bases). Germline V lookup: CDR1 MNHEY, CDR2 SVGAGI. V lost 6 bases, J lost 2 bases, and 11 bases lay in between. The CDR3 is 13 residues long. CDR3 amino acids: CASSPGTTYEQYF. As DNA, the CDR3 is TGTGCCAGCAGCCCCGGGACAACCTACGAGCAGTACTTC.

This clonotype was counted a few times. V gene TRBV4-2 combines with J gene TRBJ2-1; 7 bases agree with TRBD2. V lost 1 base, J lost 2 bases, and 11 bases stayed unmatched. Looked up from germline, CDR1 is LGHNA and CDR2 is YNFKEQ. The CDR3 has 18 residues. This CDR3 is CASSQGGLAGVTYNEQFF. The CDR3 DNA reads TGTGCCAGCAGCCAAGGAGGGTTGGCGGGAGTGACCTACAATGAGCAGTTCTTC.

The CDR3 region has the DNA TGCGCCAGCAGCTTGGCCCCGGCGAACACTGAAGCTTTCTTT. Its protein is CASSLAPANTEAFF. The V gene is TRBV5-1, the J gene TRBJ1-1; D unresolved. The CDR3 contains 14 residues. The V and J ends lost 0 bases and 1 base respectively, with 7 bases between them. Germline CDR1 reads SGHRS; CDR2 reads YFSETQ.

Worth noting for this clonotype: A read error is possible here, since a much larger clone lies one base away. The chain has TRBV27 and TRBJ2-5, with a possible D match to TRBD2 (6 bases). The CDR3 loop spans 16 amino acids. In germline, CDR1 is MNHEY, CDR2 SMNVEV (reference sequence). Trimming took off 1 base at V and 5 bases at J, with 17 bases between the two ends. The CDR3 DNA reads TGTGCCAGCAGTTTATTACCAGGAGGGAGAGGGGAGACCCAGTACTTC. It codes for CASSLLPGGRGETQYF.

The chain links TRBV20-1 to TRBJ2-7; possible D gene TRBD2, 6 bases. Trimming cost V 3 bases and J 0 bases, with 15 bases left between them. The germline V gene has CDR1 DFQATT and CDR2 SNEGSKA (reference sequence). The CDR3 is made up of 15 amino acids. The CDR3 DNA reads TGCAGTGCTAGGGCCCGCGGGGTAATCTCCTACGAGCAGTACTTC. This translates into CSARARGVISYEQYF.

The rearrangement links TRBV3-1 to TRBJ2-2, with 14 nucleotides matching TRBD2. Germline V gives CDR1 LGHDT, CDR2 YNNKEL (reference sequence). The CDR3 spans 17 residues. V was pared by 4 bases and J by 3 bases, with 4 bases of the junction left unmatched. Written as DNA, the CDR3 is TGTGCCAGCAGCCCTCGGGGACTAGCGGGAGACACCGGGGAGCTGTTTTTT. Amino acid sequence: CASSPRGLAGDTGELFF.

The chain combines TRBV27 with TRBJ2-5; either TRBD1 or TRBD2 may supply D (5 bases each). CDR1 MNHEY and CDR2 SMNVEV come from the germline V gene (reference sequence). V was trimmed by 8 bases and J by 2 bases, leaving 30 bases between them. The CDR3 has 19 residues. Written as DNA, the CDR3 is TGTGCCAGCGAAATAACCGGGACGGACCTCGGAAGAATACAAGAGACCCAGTACTTC. Its protein is CASEITGTDLGRIQETQYF.

This clonotype was detected a few times. The rearrangement links TRBV20-1 to TRBJ2-5, with TRBD1 matching 7 bases. The CDR3 totals 14 residues. V lost 0 bases, J lost 5 bases, and 6 bases stayed unmatched. In germline, CDR1 is DFQATT, CDR2 SNEGSKA (reference sequence). CDR3 sequence (DNA): TGCAGTGCTAGAGATGAAGGGGGCGGGGAGACCCAGTACTTC. It is translated as CSARDEGGGETQYF.

CDR3 loop: CASSLRQPSSGANVLTF. The CDR3 DNA reads as TGTGCCAGCAGCTTGCGCCAGCCTAGCTCTGGGGCCAACGTCCTGACTTTC. The chain has TRBV5-5 and TRBJ2-6, with no clear D. Trimming cost V 1 base and J 0 bases, with 11 bases left between them. The CDR3 runs to 17 residues. Germline V gene lookup returns CDR1 SGHKS and CDR2 YYEKEE (reference sequence). Filled out from reference TRBV5-5 and TRBJ2-6, the complete variable domain reads DAGVTQSPTHLIKTRGQQVTLRCSPISGHKSVSWYQQVLGQGPQFIFQYYEKEERGRGNFPDRFSARQFPNYSSELNVNALLLGDSALYLCASSLRQPSSGANVLTFGAGSRLTVL.

This clonotype was detected a few times. The V gene is TRBV20-1, the J gene TRBJ2-1, with D maybe TRBD2 (6 bases). The germline gives CDR1 DFQATT, CDR2 SNEGSKA (reference sequence). CDR3 length: 15 residues. V lost 3 bases and J lost 0, with 12 bases in between. The CDR3 spells CSARGGASSYNEQFF. CDR3 DNA: TGCAGTGCTAGGGGCGGGGCGAGCTCCTACAATGAGCAGTTCTTC.

This clonotype occurred a few times. The chain combines TRBV20-1 with TRBJ1-2; possibly TRBD1 for D (5 bases). The CDR3 has 13 residues. The germline CDR1 and CDR2 sequences are DFQATT and SNEGSKA (reference sequence). V lost 6 bases and J lost 6, with 17 bases in between. This CDR3 reads CSAPIRGWDGYTF. CDR3 DNA: TGCAGTGCGCCAATCCGGGGGTGGGATGGCTACACCTTC.

V and J are TRBV12-3 or TRBV12-4 and TRBJ2-3, with 8 bases that match TRBD2. Losses at the gene ends were 2 bases for V and 2 bases for J; bases not matched to a gene: 12. The CDR3 length is 18 residues. CDR3 sequence (DNA): TGTGCCAGCAGTTTACTCGATCGGTTCGGGGGGGTCACAGATACGCAGTATTTT. This encodes CASSLLDRFGGVTDTQYF.

As for this clonotype: A read error may account for a junction end that differs from germline. V gene TRBV19 combines with J gene TRBJ2-4; TRBD2 aligns across 11 bases. The CDR3 consists of 20 residues. Germline CDR1 is LNHDA and CDR2 is SQIVND (reference sequence). For the CDR3, the DNA is TGTACCAGTAGTACCCAGGGTAGCGGGAGGGGAGGAGTAGCCATAAACATTCAGTACTTC. Encoded protein: CTSSTQGSGRGGVAINIQYF.

Details on this clonotype: This clone may be a read error of a much larger clone one base away. This rearrangement joins TRBV12-3 or TRBV12-4 to TRBJ2-7; D remains ambiguous. CDR3 length: 13 residues. Trimming removed 6 bases at V and 12 bases at J, with 21 bases between. CDR3 coding DNA: TGTGCCAGCAGCCACATGGGAATCGAGACCCGGTACTTC. This sequence encodes CASSHMGIETRYF.

This clonotype was picked up one time. The chain joins TRBV11-3 to TRBJ2-1; the match to TRBD2 covers 10 bases. Germline V CDR1 and CDR2: SGHNT, YENEEA. The CDR3 consists of 15 residues. V lost 5 bases to trimming and J lost 6 bases; unmatched junction nucleotides: 7. This chain's CDR3 is CASSPKREGLNEQFF. The CDR3 bases are TGTGCCAGCAGCCCAAAGCGGGAGGGCCTCAATGAGCAGTTCTTC.